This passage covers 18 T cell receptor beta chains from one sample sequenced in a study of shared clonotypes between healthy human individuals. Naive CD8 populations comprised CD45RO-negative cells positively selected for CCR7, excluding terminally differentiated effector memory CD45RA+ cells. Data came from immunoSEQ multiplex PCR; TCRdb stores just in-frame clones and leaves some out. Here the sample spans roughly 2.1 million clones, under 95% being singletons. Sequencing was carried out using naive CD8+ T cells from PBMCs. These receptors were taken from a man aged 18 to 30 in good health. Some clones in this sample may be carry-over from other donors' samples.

CDR3 DNA sequence: TGTGCCAGCAGACCCGAGGGGTCAGGAAACACCATATATTTT. Translated: CASRPEGSGNTIYF. This chain connects TRBV6-5 to TRBJ1-3; tentative D call: TRBD1 (5 bases). Germline-derived CDR1 and CDR2 are MNHEY and SVGAGI. V was cut by 6 bases and J by 4 bases, with 13 bases left in between. CDR3 size: 14 residues.

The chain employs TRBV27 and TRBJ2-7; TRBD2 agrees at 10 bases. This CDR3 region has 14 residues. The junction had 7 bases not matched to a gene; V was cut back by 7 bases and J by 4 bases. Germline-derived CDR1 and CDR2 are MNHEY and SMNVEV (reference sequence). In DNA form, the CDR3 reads TGTGCCAGCAAATCTAGCGGGAGAATATACGAGCAGTACTTC. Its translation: CASKSSGRIYEQYF.

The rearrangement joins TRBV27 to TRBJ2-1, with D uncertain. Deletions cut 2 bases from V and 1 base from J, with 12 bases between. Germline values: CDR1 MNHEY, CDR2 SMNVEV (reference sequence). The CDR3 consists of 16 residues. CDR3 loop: CASSLGLGESYNEQFF. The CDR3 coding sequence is TGTGCCAGCAGTTTAGGGTTGGGCGAATCCTACAATGAGCAGTTCTTC.

The CDR3 loop is CASSSKRLAGVQETQYF. Written as DNA, the CDR3 is TGTGCCAGCAGCTCCAAGCGACTAGCGGGAGTACAAGAGACCCAGTACTTC. The chain recombines TRBV21-1 with TRBJ2-5; the D segment call TRBD2 is taken from the table without a DNA check. TRBV21-1 is assigned pseudogene status. CDR3 length: 17 residues.

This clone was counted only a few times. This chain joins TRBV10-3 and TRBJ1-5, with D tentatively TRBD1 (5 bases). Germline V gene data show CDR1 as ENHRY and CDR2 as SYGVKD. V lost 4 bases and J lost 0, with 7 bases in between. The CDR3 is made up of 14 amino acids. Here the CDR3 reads CAISAGNSNQPQHF. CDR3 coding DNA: TGTGCCATCAGTGCAGGGAATAGCAATCAGCCCCAGCATTTT.

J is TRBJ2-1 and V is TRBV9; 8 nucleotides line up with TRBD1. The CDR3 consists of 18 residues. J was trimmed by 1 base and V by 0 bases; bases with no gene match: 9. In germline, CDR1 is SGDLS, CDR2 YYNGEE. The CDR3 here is CASSVARDRWGSYNEQFF. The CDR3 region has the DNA TGTGCCAGCAGCGTAGCTAGGGACAGGTGGGGGTCCTACAATGAGCAGTTCTTC.

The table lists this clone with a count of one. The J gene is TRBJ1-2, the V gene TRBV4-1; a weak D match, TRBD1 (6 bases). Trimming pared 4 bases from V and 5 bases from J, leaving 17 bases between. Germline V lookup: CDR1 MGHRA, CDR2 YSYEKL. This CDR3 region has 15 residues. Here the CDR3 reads CASSPLLGTMYGYTF. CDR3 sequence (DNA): TGCGCCAGCAGCCCACTCTTAGGGACAATGTATGGCTACACCTTC.

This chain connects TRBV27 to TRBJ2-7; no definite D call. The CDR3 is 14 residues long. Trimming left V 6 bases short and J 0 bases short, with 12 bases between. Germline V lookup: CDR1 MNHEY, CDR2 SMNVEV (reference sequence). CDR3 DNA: TGTGCCAGCAGGCCACAGATTAGCTCCTACGAGCAGTACTTC. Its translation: CASRPQISSYEQYF.

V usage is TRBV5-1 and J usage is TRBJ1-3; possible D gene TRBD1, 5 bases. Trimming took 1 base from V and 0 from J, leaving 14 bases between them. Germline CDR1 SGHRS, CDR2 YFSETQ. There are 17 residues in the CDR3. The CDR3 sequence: CASSLFSGTHSGNTIYF. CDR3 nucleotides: TGCGCCAGCAGCTTGTTCTCAGGGACCCACTCTGGAAACACCATATATTTT.

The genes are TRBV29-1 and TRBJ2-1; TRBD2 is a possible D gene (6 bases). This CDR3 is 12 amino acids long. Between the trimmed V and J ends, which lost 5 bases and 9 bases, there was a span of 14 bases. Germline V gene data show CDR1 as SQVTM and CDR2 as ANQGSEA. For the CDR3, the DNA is TGCAGCGTTCCCTGGTTGGGGGGTGAGCAGTTCTTC. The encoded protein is CSVPWLGGEQFF.

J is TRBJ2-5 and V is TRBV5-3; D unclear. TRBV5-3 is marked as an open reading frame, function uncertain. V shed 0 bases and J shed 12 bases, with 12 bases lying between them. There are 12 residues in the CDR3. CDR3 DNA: TGTGCCAGAAGCTTGGGACGCCACCCCAAGTACTTC. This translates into CARSLGRHPKYF.

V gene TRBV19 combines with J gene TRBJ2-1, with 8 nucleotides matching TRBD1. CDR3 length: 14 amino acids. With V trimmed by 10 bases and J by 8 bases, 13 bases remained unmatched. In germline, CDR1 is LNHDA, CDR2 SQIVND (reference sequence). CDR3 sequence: CATSVGAGGYEQFF. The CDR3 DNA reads TGTGCCACCTCGGTTGGGGCAGGGGGCTATGAGCAGTTCTTC.

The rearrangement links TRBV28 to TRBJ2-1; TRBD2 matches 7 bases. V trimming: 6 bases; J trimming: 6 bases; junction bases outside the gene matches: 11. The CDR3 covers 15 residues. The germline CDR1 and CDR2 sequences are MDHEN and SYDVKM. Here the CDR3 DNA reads TGTGCCAGCAGCCACAAGGGAGGGTGGATCAATGAGCAGTTCTTC. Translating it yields CASSHKGGWINEQFF.

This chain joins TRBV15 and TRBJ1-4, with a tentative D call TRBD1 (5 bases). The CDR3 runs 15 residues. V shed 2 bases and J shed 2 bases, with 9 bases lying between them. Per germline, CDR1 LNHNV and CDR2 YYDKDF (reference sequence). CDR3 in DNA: TGTGCCACCAGCAGATACGGACATACTAATGAAAAACTGTTTTTT. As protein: CATSRYGHTNEKLFF.

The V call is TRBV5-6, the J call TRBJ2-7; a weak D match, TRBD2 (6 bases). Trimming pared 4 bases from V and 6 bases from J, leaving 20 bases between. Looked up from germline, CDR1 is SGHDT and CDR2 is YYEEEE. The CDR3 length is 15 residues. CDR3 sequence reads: CASSGGLPLVSEQYF. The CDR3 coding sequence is TGTGCCAGCAGCGGGGGACTGCCTTTGGTCAGCGAGCAGTACTTC.

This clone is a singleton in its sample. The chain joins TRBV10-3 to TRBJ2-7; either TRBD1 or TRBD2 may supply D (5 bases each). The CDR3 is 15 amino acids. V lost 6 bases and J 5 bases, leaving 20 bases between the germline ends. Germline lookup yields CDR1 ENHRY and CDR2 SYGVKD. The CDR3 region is CAIRGLGTGPHEQYF. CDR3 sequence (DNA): TGTGCCATCAGGGGGCTCGGGACGGGTCCGCACGAGCAGTACTTC.

The CDR3 bases are TGCAGCGTTGCGGAGGGGGTGAGAAACACTGAAGCTTTCTTT. Protein product: CSVAEGVRNTEAFF. The rearrangement joins TRBV29-1 to TRBJ1-1; weak D call: TRBD1 (6 bases). The CDR3 extends over 14 amino acids. V was cut by 4 bases and J by 2 bases, with 14 bases left in between. Germline assignment: CDR1 SQVTM and CDR2 ANQGSEA.

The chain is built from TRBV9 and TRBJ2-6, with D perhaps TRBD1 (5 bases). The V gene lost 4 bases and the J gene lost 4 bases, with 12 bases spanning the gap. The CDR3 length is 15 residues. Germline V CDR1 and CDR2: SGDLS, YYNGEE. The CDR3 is CASSLQGSGANVLTF. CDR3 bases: TGTGCCAGCAGCCTCCAGGGTTCCGGGGCCAACGTCCTGACTTTC.